Listed below are T cell receptor beta chains from one sample, sequenced in a study of CD8 T cells in ankylosing spondylitis. TCRdb re-analysed the 5' RACE reads in MiXCR, keeping a single row per CDR3 protein. This sample carries around 75,000 distinct CDR3 sequences, approximately 5.3% of them seen once, and the ten largest clones take roughly 2.3%. Source material: blood, either unsorted or a sorted T cell fraction (not recorded which). Receptor source: a male donor with ankylosing spondylitis or in good health (not recorded which). Each CDR3 is given with its conserved first and last residue. Fields, in order: CDR3 protein, CDR3 DNA, CDR3 length, V gene, J gene, D gene, clone size. D genes are given only for firm matches. Clone size, where shown, is once, few, many, or a class for clones that have expanded.

CDR3aa: CASSGGGADTQYF; CDR3nt: TGTGCCAGCAGCGGGGGCGGGGCAGATACGCAGTATTTT; len: 13; v_gene: TRBV9; j_gene: TRBJ2-3; d_gene: NA; abundance: many
CDR3aa: CSARKEGTGGYGYTF; CDR3nt: TGCAGTGCTAGAAAAGAAGGGACAGGGGGTTATGGCTACACCTTC; len: 15; v_gene: TRBV20-1; j_gene: TRBJ1-2; d_gene: TRBD1; abundance: many
CDR3aa: CASSLEGADTEAFF; CDR3nt: TGCGCCAGCAGCTTGGAGGGGGCGGACACTGAAGCTTTCTTT; len: 14; v_gene: TRBV5-1; j_gene: TRBJ1-1; d_gene: TRBD1; abundance: many
CDR3aa: CSVLRTASTDTQYF; CDR3nt: TGCAGCGTCCTTCGGACAGCAAGCACAGATACGCAGTATTTT; len: 14; v_gene: TRBV29-1; j_gene: TRBJ2-3; d_gene: NA; abundance: many
CDR3aa: CSARSGQGSTDTQYF; CDR3nt: TGCAGTGCTAGATCGGGACAGGGAAGCACAGATACGCAGTATTTT; len: 15; v_gene: TRBV20-1; j_gene: TRBJ2-3; d_gene: TRBD1; abundance: many
CDR3aa: CAWSVRVNEQFF; CDR3nt: TGTGCCTGGAGTGTACGCGTCAATGAGCAGTTCTTC; len: 12; v_gene: TRBV30; j_gene: TRBJ2-1; d_gene: NA; abundance: many
CDR3aa: CSARDQSRSTDTQYF; CDR3nt: TGCAGTGCTAGAGATCAATCCAGGAGCACAGATACGCAGTATTTT; len: 15; v_gene: TRBV20-1; j_gene: TRBJ2-3; d_gene: NA; abundance: many
CDR3aa: CASSTDRRDYGYTF; CDR3nt: TGCGCCAGCAGTACCGACAGACGGGACTATGGCTACACCTTC; len: 14; v_gene: TRBV5-1; j_gene: TRBJ1-2; d_gene: NA; abundance: many
CDR3aa: CASSLPATSQPQHF; CDR3nt: TGTGCCAGCAGCCTCCCCGCTACCAGTCAGCCCCAGCATTTT; len: 14; v_gene: TRBV12-3/TRBV12-4; j_gene: TRBJ1-5; d_gene: NA; abundance: many
CDR3aa: CASSSTGETQYF; CDR3nt: TGTGCCAGCAGCTCTACGGGAGAGACCCAGTACTTC; len: 12; v_gene: TRBV4-2; j_gene: TRBJ2-5; d_gene: NA; abundance: many
CDR3aa: CASSPDGSGNTIYF; CDR3nt: TGCGCCAGCAGCCCGGACGGCTCTGGAAACACCATATATTTT; len: 14; v_gene: TRBV5-1; j_gene: TRBJ1-3; d_gene: NA; abundance: many
CDR3aa: CASSQWDREETQYF; CDR3nt: TGTGCCAGCAGCCAATGGGACAGGGAAGAGACCCAGTACTTC; len: 14; v_gene: TRBV3-1; j_gene: TRBJ2-5; d_gene: TRBD1; abundance: many
CDR3aa: CASSDPYEQYF; CDR3nt: TGTGCCAGCAGTGATCCCTACGAGCAGTACTTC; len: 11; v_gene: TRBV2; j_gene: TRBJ2-7; d_gene: NA; abundance: NA
CDR3aa: CASSGPRDRGGNEQYF; CDR3nt: TGTGCCAGCAGTGGCCCCCGGGACAGGGGTGGAAACGAGCAGTACTTC; len: 16; v_gene: TRBV2; j_gene: TRBJ2-7; d_gene: TRBD1; abundance: few
CDR3aa: CASSPDGNQPQHF; CDR3nt: TGTGCCAGCAGCCCGGACGGTAATCAGCCCCAGCATTTT; len: 13; v_gene: TRBV3-1; j_gene: TRBJ1-5; d_gene: NA; abundance: many
CDR3aa: CASSLDRTNNEQFF; CDR3nt: TGTGCCAGCAGCTTAGATCGGACTAACAATGAGCAGTTCTTC; len: 14; v_gene: TRBV11-2; j_gene: TRBJ2-1; d_gene: NA; abundance: many
CDR3aa: CASSFSQGVLGIQYF; CDR3nt: TGTGCCAGCAGCTTCTCACAGGGAGTGTTAGGCATTCAGTACTTC; len: 15; v_gene: TRBV11-2; j_gene: TRBJ2-4; d_gene: NA; abundance: many
CDR3aa: CSVELETQYF; CDR3nt: TGCAGCGTTGAGTTAGAGACCCAGTACTTC; len: 10; v_gene: TRBV29-1; j_gene: TRBJ2-5; d_gene: NA; abundance: many
CDR3aa: CATFNGDDGYTF; CDR3nt: TGTGCCACCTTTAACGGGGATGATGGCTACACCTTC; len: 12; v_gene: TRBV15; j_gene: TRBJ1-2; d_gene: NA; abundance: many
CDR3aa: CASRVGTGGTQYF; CDR3nt: TGTGCCAGCAGGGTAGGGACAGGGGGGACCCAGTACTTC; len: 13; v_gene: TRBV28; j_gene: TRBJ2-5; d_gene: TRBD1; abundance: many
CDR3aa: CSAPPQVGWNTEAFF; CDR3nt: TGCAGTGCCCCCCCCCAGGTCGGCTGGAACACTGAAGCTTTCTTT; len: 15; v_gene: TRBV20-1; j_gene: TRBJ1-1; d_gene: NA; abundance: many
CDR3aa: CASSEPDRGSRSDDEQFF; CDR3nt: TGTGCCAGTAGTGAGCCTGACAGGGGGAGTCGCTCGGATGATGAGCAGTTCTTC; len: 18; v_gene: TRBV19; j_gene: TRBJ2-1; d_gene: TRBD1; abundance: many
CDR3aa: CASSRQLTYEQYF; CDR3nt: TGTGCCAGCAGCCGACAGTTAACCTACGAGCAGTACTTC; len: 13; v_gene: TRBV12-3/TRBV12-4; j_gene: TRBJ2-7; d_gene: NA; abundance: many
CDR3aa: CSATPDQTHSDTQYF; CDR3nt: TGCAGTGCTACACCGGACCAAACCCATTCAGATACGCAGTATTTT; len: 15; v_gene: TRBV20-1; j_gene: TRBJ2-3; d_gene: NA; abundance: many
CDR3aa: CASSISGTGYNQETQYF; CDR3nt: TGTGCCAGCAGCATTTCCGGGACAGGATACAACCAAGAGACCCAGTACTTC; len: 17; v_gene: TRBV7-6; j_gene: TRBJ2-5; d_gene: TRBD1; abundance: many